The clone carrying this T cell receptor beta chain was seen just once. Authors' data handling: Reference gene primers were amplified, and this amplification served to estimate nucleated cell counts. The protocol was immunoSEQ multiplex PCR, while the TCRdb copy is restricted to in-frame clones and leaves out a portion. That table furnishes V, J and clone size, whereas the DNA furnished D and trimming. The sample yields hundreds of thousands of clones, around 91% seen once. Recruits, aged roughly 18 to 100 years, lived in 20 to 30 US areas. Which cohort a participant joined came from the clinical history participants gave. The data were obtained in a study of blood T cell repertoires in COVID-19. Study-level background: The samples span acute and convalescent COVID-19 from the United States, Italy and Spain.

The germline gives CDR1 LNHDA, CDR2 SQIVND (reference sequence). The CDR3 has 14 amino acids. V was pared by 4 bases and J by 0 bases, with 7 bases between. Material for sequencing was PBMCs or T cells enriched from blood (not recorded which). This chain joins TRBV19 and TRBJ2-1; D gene unclear. The TCR originated in a woman aged 40-49 years who had recovered from COVID-19. The CDR3 protein is CASSNPGSYNEQFF. CDR3 nucleotides: TGTGCCAGTAGTAACCCGGGCTCCTACAATGAGCAGTTCTTC.